This TCR beta chain was profiled in a study of post-analysis software for immune sequencing data. The wider study: Clinical courses comprised relapsing-remitting, secondary progressive and progressive-relapsing multiple sclerosis.

TCR beta libraries were prepared from cDNA with unique molecular identifiers. Using its own MiXCR run on the PCR reads, TCRdb lists one record per CDR3 protein. This sample has about 540,000 distinct CDR3 sequences, with around 34% found just once. Study conclusions and caveats: With TRBV5-6, TRBV5-1 and TRBV20-1 included, about 5 TRBV segments were more frequent in patients than in controls. Controls' normalized Chao1 diversity significantly exceeded that of multiple sclerosis patients.

This CDR3 is built from 14 residues. Trimming removed 3 bases from V and 0 bases from J, with 8 bases in between. As to this clonotype: Antigen unknown.

This receptor was taken from a girl aged 2-17 years with multiple sclerosis. Sequencing input: blood. The chain has TRBV12-3 or TRBV12-4 and TRBJ1-1; D may be TRBD1 (6 bases). CDR3 sequence: CASSFQGLNTEAFF. The DNA of the CDR3 is TGTGCCAGCAGTTTTCAGGGGCTGAACACTGAAGCTTTCTTT.